These 25 T cell receptor beta chains came from one sample sequenced in a study of PD-L1 blockade in urothelial cancer. Profiling relied on immunoSEQ multiplex PCR, and the TCRdb table lists in-frame clones only, not all of them. The table lists around 82,000 clones, 80% to 85% of them singletons. Described time point: pretreatment peripheral blood. This specimen consisted of PBMCs, obtained around atezolizumab (anti-PD-L1) treatment. The receptors shown here come from a man in his 60s with urothelial cancer.

This chain uses TRBV5-5 with TRBJ1-2, with D maybe TRBD1 (5 bases). The ends were cut back, 1 base at V and 7 bases at J, with 14 bases in the middle. The V gene's germline CDR1 is SGHKS and CDR2 YYEKEE (reference sequence). The length of the CDR3 is 14 residues. The CDR3 DNA sequence: TGTGCCAGCAGCTTGCCGGGTCAGGGTCTTGGCTACACCTTC. It specifies CASSLPGQGLGYTF.

This clone showed up just once. The chain combines TRBV28 with TRBJ2-1; 9 bases are a match to TRBD2. The trim removed 5 bases at V and 4 bases at J, leaving 3 bases unmatched. This CDR3 region has 14 residues. CDR1 and CDR2 (germline): MDHEN, SYDVKM. The DNA for the CDR3 is TGTGCCAGCAGTATTAGCGGGAGATACAATGAGCAGTTCTTC. This gives the protein CASSISGRYNEQFF. The full variable domain, in which reference TRBV28 and TRBJ2-1 provide the parts outside the CDR3, is DVKVTQSSRYLVKRTGEKVFLECVQDMDHENMFWYRQDPGLGLRLIYFSYDVKMKEKGDIPEGYSVSREKKERFSLILESASTNQTSMYLCASSISGRYNEQFFGPGTRLTVL.

This clone was observed a few times. The rearrangement links TRBV18 to TRBJ2-7, with 10 bases lining up with TRBD2. V dropped 0 bases and J dropped 3; count of bases not matched to a gene: 5. Germline V lookup: CDR1 KGHSH, CDR2 LQKENI. The CDR3 covers 16 residues. CDR3: CASSPPDLAGDYEQYF. As DNA, the CDR3 is TGTGCCAGCTCACCACCAGATCTAGCGGGAGACTACGAGCAGTACTTC. The whole variable domain, filled in from reference TRBV18 and TRBJ2-7, reads NAGVMQNPRHLVRRRGQEARLRCSPMKGHSHVYWYRQLPEEGLKFMVYLQKENIIDESGMPKERFSAEFPKEGPSILRIQQVVRGDSAAYFCASSPPDLAGDYEQYFGPGTRLTVT.

The gene calls are TRBV6-1 and TRBJ1-2; maybe TRBD1 (5 bases). The CDR3 loop spans 14 amino acids. Trimming removed 2 bases at V and 7 bases at J, with 14 bases between. Germline V CDR1 and CDR2: MNHNS, SASEGT. The CDR3 reads CASSESYRRSGYTF. CDR3 DNA sequence: TGTGCCAGCAGTGAAAGTTACAGGCGGAGTGGCTACACCTTC.

The genes are TRBV9 and TRBJ2-1, with D uncertain. The CDR3 spans 14 residues. Germline V lookup: CDR1 SGDLS, CDR2 YYNGEE. With 4 bases removed from V and 7 bases from J, the gap between germline ends came to 15 bases. The CDR3 DNA reads TGTGCCAGCAGCCCGCCACGGAGTAGTAATGAGCAGTTCTTC. It codes for CASSPPRSSNEQFF. The variable domain in full, completed from reference TRBV9 and TRBJ2-1, reads DSGVTQTPKHLITATGQRVTLRCSPRSGDLSVYWYQQSLDQGLQFLIQYYNGEERAKGNILERFSAQQFPDLHSELNLSSLELGDSALYFCASSPPRSSNEQFFGPGTRLTVL.

The CDR3 loop reads CASSLYSGLAGGNARETQYF. The DNA for the CDR3 is TGTGCCAGCAGTTTATACTCAGGACTAGCGGGAGGGAACGCCAGGGAGACCCAGTACTTC. This chain links TRBV27 with TRBJ2-5; TRBD2 matches at 15 bases. The CDR3 is made up of 20 amino acids. Per germline, CDR1 MNHEY and CDR2 SMNVEV (reference sequence). J was trimmed by 5 bases and V by 1 base; bases with no gene match: 14.

This chain links TRBV9 with TRBJ2-3, with 10 bases identical to TRBD1. The CDR3 is 16 residues long. With V trimmed by 3 bases and J by 3 bases, 7 bases remained unmatched. Germline values: CDR1 SGDLS, CDR2 YYNGEE. The CDR3 DNA reads TGTGCCAGCAGCGCCCGACAGGGGGCGCAGACAGATACGCAGTATTTT. Amino acids: CASSARQGAQTDTQYF.

V and J are TRBV11-2 and TRBJ2-1, with 8 bases lining up with TRBD2. Unmatched junction bases numbered 5, after V lost 0 bases and J lost 4 bases. There are 16 residues in the CDR3. The germline gives CDR1 SGHAT, CDR2 FQNNGV. The CDR3 reads CASSLDGERGYNEQFF. As DNA, the CDR3 is TGTGCCAGCAGCTTAGACGGCGAGCGGGGGTACAATGAGCAGTTCTTC.

This clone was counted a single time. The genes are TRBV29-1 and TRBJ2-2; TRBD1 might be the D (6 bases). CDR1 is SQVTM, CDR2 ANQGSEA, per germline. CDR3 length equals 13 residues. The germline V and J ends were trimmed by 5 bases and 1 base, with 8 bases remaining between them. As DNA, the CDR3 is TGCAGCGTTTCAGGGGAGAACACCGGGGAGCTGTTTTTT. Translating it yields CSVSGENTGELFF.

In its sample, this clone was seen a few times. The J gene is TRBJ2-1, the V gene TRBV6-4; TRBD2 agrees at 9 bases. Germline CDR1 and CDR2: MRHNA and SNTAGT. Losses at the gene ends were 0 bases for V and 5 bases for J; bases not matched to a gene: 5. The CDR3 runs 16 residues. The DNA for the CDR3 is TGTGCCAGCAGTGACTCTATTAGCGGGGGACACAATGAGCAGTTCTTC. Translation gives CASSDSISGGHNEQFF.

The CDR3 DNA is TGTGCCAGCAGGACTATACAGGGGGAATACGAGCAGTACTTC. This translates into CASRTIQGEYEQYF. The rearrangement links TRBV11-2 to TRBJ2-7; TRBD1 aligns across 8 bases. Germline loops: CDR1 SGHAT, CDR2 FQNNGV. The CDR3 loop spans 14 amino acids. The trim removed 6 bases at V and 4 bases at J, leaving 8 bases unmatched.

CDR3 amino acids: CASSSPPARGGYTF. DNA for the CDR3: TGTGCCAGCAGCTCCCCACCAGCCCGAGGGGGCTACACCTTC. V and J are TRBV7-2 and TRBJ1-2; D is uncertain. The CDR3 runs to 14 residues. In germline, CDR1 is SGHTA, CDR2 FQGNSA. With 4 bases removed from V and 8 bases from J, the gap between germline ends came to 17 bases.

The rearrangement joins TRBV6-1 to TRBJ2-7, with D possibly being TRBD1 (6 bases). The ends were cut back, 10 bases at V and 0 bases at J, with 13 bases in the middle. Looked up from germline, CDR1 is MNHNS and CDR2 is SASEGT. The CDR3 contains 13 residues. The CDR3 DNA follows: TGTGCCATACGGGACACCAGCTCCTACGAGCAGTACTTC. The encoded protein is CAIRDTSSYEQYF.

This clone occurred once. The rearrangement links TRBV19 to TRBJ1-1, with a possible D match to TRBD1 (5 bases). Germline V gives CDR1 LNHDA, CDR2 SQIVND (reference sequence). The CDR3 is 15 amino acids. The V and J ends lost 4 bases and 4 bases respectively, with 16 bases between them. DNA for the CDR3: TGTGCCAGTAGTAAGAGCTCTTCGGGGGGCACTGAAGCTTTCTTT. As protein: CASSKSSSGGTEAFF.

The CDR3 protein is CASRGQSQETQYF. For the CDR3, the DNA is TGCGCCAGCAGAGGACAAAGCCAAGAGACCCAGTACTTC. J is TRBJ2-5 and V is TRBV10-1, with D tentatively TRBD1 (5 bases). Trimming left V 6 bases short and J 1 base short, with 9 bases between. Germline lookup yields CDR1 WNHNN and CDR2 SYGVQD (reference sequence). The CDR3 covers 13 residues.

This chain connects TRBV7-2 to TRBJ2-4; D perhaps matches TRBD1 (5 bases). CDR1 is SGHTA and CDR2 is FQGNSA in the germline V gene. The CDR3 is 13 residues long. V lost 5 bases and J lost 6, with 11 bases in between. CDR3 amino acids: CASSPSQGNIQYF. The CDR3, as DNA: TGTGCCAGCAGCCCCTCCCAGGGAAACATTCAGTACTTC.

The chain couples TRBV5-1 to TRBJ2-7, with 7 nucleotides matching TRBD2. This CDR3 is built from 16 residues. The ends lost 0 bases at V and 2 bases at J; junction bases unmatched: 8. CDR1 is SGHRS and CDR2 is YFSETQ in the germline V gene. The CDR3 nucleotides read TGCGCCAGCAGCTTGGGATCCCTAGCGGCAACCTACGAGCAGTACTTC. This encodes CASSLGSLAATYEQYF.

This rearrangement joins TRBV30 to TRBJ1-4, with D possibly matching TRBD1 (5 bases). With 2 bases removed from V and 8 bases from J, the gap between germline ends came to 12 bases. CDR3 length: 13 amino acids. Germline V gene sequence: CDR1 GTSNPN, CDR2 SVGIG (reference sequence). The DNA for the CDR3 is TGTGCCTGGAGTAATGGCGGGGGGGAAAAACTGTTTTTT. Its protein is CAWSNGGGEKLFF.

V is TRBV2 and J is TRBJ2-1; TRBD1 agrees at 9 bases. The J segment lost 8 bases and the V segment lost 11 bases, leaving 10 bases of the junction unmatched. Germline lookup yields CDR1 SNHLY and CDR2 FYNNEI. The CDR3 totals 13 residues. CDR3 loop: CAGRQGERHEQFF. The CDR3 DNA follows: TGTGCCGGAAGACAGGGGGAAAGGCATGAGCAGTTCTTC. Based on the CDR3 plus reference TRBV2 and TRBJ2-1, the full variable domain is EPEVTQTPSHQVTQMGQEVILRCVPISNHLYFYWYRQILGQKVEFLVSFYNNEISEKSEIFDDQFSVERPDGSNFTLKIRSTKLEDSAMYFCAGRQGERHEQFFGPGTRLTVL.

This clone was seen a single time. The chain recombines TRBV19 with TRBJ1-2, with 8 bases matching TRBD1. CDR1 is LNHDA and CDR2 is SQIVND in the germline V gene (reference sequence). V lost 6 bases to trimming and J lost 3 bases; unmatched junction nucleotides: 3. CDR3 length equals 13 residues. The CDR3 spells CASSDRGDYGYTF. In DNA form, the CDR3 reads TGTGCCAGTAGCGACAGGGGAGACTATGGCTACACCTTC. Looking up the rest from reference TRBV19 and TRBJ1-2 gives the full variable domain: DGGITQSPKYLFRKEGQNVTLSCEQNLNHDAMYWYRQDPGQGLRLIYYSQIVNDFQKGDIAEGYSVSREKKESFPLTVTSAQKNPTAFYLCASSDRGDYGYTFGSGTRLTVV.

This chain's CDR3 is CASSKDRGLGETQYF. The CDR3 DNA is TGTGCCAGCAGTAAGGACAGGGGGCTTGGAGAGACCCAGTACTTC. The chain recombines TRBV5-6 with TRBJ2-5, with 11 bases lining up with TRBD1. Germline V lookup: CDR1 SGHDT, CDR2 YYEEEE. V shed 5 bases, J shed 4 bases, and the junction held 7 bases outside the gene matches. The CDR3 spans 15 residues.

The chain joins TRBV6-5 to TRBJ1-3, with D maybe TRBD1 (5 bases). CDR3 length equals 15 residues. Germline V CDR1 and CDR2: MNHEY, SVGAGI. V was shortened by 5 bases and J by 3 bases, with 14 bases between the two germline ends. The CDR3 loop reads CASSPPTAFGNTIYF. The CDR3 nucleotides are TGTGCCAGCAGTCCCCCGACAGCGTTTGGAAACACCATATATTTT.

The chain uses TRBV6-6 and TRBJ1-1; 7 positions agree with TRBD1. This CDR3 region has 16 residues. V shed 8 bases, J shed 0 bases, and the junction held 12 bases outside the gene matches. Germline-derived CDR1 and CDR2 are MNHNY and SVGAGI (reference sequence). CDR3 in amino acids: CASGRTGQSMNTEAFF. The DNA for the CDR3 is TGTGCCAGCGGGCGAACGGGACAGTCAATGAACACTGAAGCTTTCTTT.

The chain has TRBV6-6 and TRBJ1-2, with 8 nucleotides matching TRBD1. Germline assignment: CDR1 MNHNY and CDR2 SVGAGI (reference sequence). The CDR3 contains 15 residues. Trimming removed 5 bases from V and 4 bases from J; junction bases left unmatched: 9. The CDR3 spells CASSDRQGIVYGYTF. The CDR3 nucleotides read TGTGCCAGCAGTGATCGACAGGGGATTGTCTATGGCTACACCTTC.

CDR3 sequence (DNA): TGTGCCAGCAGCATTGCTAGCGGGGGCTACAATGAGCAGTTCTTC. Residues: CASSIASGGYNEQFF. The chain carries TRBV7-9 and TRBJ2-1; 10 positions match TRBD2. The CDR3 contains 15 residues. CDR1 and CDR2 from the germline V gene are SEHNR and FQNEAQ (reference sequence). Trimming removed 5 bases from V and 3 bases from J; junction bases left unmatched: 4. Filled out from reference TRBV7-9 and TRBJ2-1, the complete variable domain reads DTGVSQNPRHKITKRGQNVTFRCDPISEHNRLYWYRQTLGQGPEFLTYFQNEAQLEKSRLLSDRFSAERPKGSFSTLEIQRTEQGDSAMYLCASSIASGGYNEQFFGPGTRLTVL.